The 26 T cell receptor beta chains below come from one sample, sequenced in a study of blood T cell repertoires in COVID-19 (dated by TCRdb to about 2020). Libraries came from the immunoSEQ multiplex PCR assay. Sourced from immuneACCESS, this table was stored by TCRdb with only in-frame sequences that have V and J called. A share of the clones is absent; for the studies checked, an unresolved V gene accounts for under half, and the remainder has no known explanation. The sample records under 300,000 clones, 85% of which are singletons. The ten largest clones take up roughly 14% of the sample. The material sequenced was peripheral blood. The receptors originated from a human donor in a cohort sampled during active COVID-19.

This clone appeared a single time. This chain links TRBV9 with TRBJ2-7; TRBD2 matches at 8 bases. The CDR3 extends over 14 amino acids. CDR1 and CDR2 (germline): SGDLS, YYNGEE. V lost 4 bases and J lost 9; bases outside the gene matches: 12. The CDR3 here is CASSPGGYERGQYF. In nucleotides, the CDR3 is TGTGCCAGCAGCCCGGGGGGGTACGAGCGCGGGCAGTACTTC.

The CDR3 here is CASSQVNTQYF. For the CDR3, the DNA is TGTGCCAGCAGCCAAGTAAATACGCAGTATTTT. V is TRBV3-1 (or the pseudogene TRBV3-2) and J is TRBJ2-3, with D uncertain. With 1 base removed from V and 7 bases from J, the gap between germline ends came to 3 bases. Germline CDR1 and CDR2: LGHDT and YNNKEL (reference sequence). This CDR3 contains 11 residues.

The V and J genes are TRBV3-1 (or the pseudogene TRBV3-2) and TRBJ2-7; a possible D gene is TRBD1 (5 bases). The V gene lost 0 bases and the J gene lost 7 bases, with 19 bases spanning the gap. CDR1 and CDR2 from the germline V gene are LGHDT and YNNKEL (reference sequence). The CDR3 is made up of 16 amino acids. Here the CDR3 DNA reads TGTGCCAGCAGCCAAGATATGGCCATGGACATCTTGGAGCAGTACTTC. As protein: CASSQDMAMDILEQYF.

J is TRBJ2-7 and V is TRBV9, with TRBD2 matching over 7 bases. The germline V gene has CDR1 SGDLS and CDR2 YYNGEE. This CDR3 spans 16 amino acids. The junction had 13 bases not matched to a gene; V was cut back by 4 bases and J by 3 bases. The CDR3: CASSPTGAGSGYEQYF. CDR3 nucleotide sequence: TGTGCCAGCAGCCCCACCGGAGCGGGATCTGGCTACGAGCAGTACTTC.

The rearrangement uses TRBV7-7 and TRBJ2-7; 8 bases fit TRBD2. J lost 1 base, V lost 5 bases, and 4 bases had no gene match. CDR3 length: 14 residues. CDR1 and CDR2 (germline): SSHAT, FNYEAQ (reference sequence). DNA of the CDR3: TGTGCCAGCAGCCCCGGACTAGCTTCCTACGAGCAGTACTTC. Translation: CASSPGLASYEQYF.

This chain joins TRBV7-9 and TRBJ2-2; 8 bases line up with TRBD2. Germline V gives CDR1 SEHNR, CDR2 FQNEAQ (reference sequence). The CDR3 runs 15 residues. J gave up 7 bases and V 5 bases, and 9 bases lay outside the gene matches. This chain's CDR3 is CASSRSSGRVGELFF. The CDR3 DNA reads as TGTGCCAGCAGCCGGTCCAGCGGGAGAGTCGGGGAGCTGTTTTTT.

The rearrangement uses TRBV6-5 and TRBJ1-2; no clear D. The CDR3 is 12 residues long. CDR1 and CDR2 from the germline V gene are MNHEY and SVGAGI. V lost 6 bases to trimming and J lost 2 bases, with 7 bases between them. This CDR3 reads CASRPRNYGYTF. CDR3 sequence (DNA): TGTGCCAGCAGGCCCAGAAACTATGGCTACACCTTC.

CDR3 nucleotides: TGTGCCAGCAGCCTTCGGGGTCGGGTAGATACGCAGTATTTT. It encodes CASSLRGRVDTQYF. This chain uses TRBV14 with TRBJ2-3; D is perhaps TRBD2 (5 bases). V lost 4 bases to trimming and J lost 5 bases, with 13 bases between them. The CDR3 is 14 amino acids. CDR1 SGHDN and CDR2 FVKESK come from the germline V gene.

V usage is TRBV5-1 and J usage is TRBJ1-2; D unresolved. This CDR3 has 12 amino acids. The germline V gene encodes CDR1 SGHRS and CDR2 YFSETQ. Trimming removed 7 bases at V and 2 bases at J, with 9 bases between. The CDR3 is CASSPGNYGYTF. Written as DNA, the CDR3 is TGCGCCAGCTCGCCGGGAAACTATGGCTACACCTTC.

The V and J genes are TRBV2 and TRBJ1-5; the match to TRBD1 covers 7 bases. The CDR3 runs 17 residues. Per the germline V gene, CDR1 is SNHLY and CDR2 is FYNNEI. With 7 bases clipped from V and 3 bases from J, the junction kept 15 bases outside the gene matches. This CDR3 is CASTRGRLGGDNQPQHF. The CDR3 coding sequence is TGTGCCAGCACCCGGGGACGTTTAGGGGGCGACAATCAGCCCCAGCATTTT.

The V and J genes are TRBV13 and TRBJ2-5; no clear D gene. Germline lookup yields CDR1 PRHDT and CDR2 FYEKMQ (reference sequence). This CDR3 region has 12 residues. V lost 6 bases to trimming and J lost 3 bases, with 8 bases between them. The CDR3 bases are TGTGCCAGCAGTCCCAGGAAAGAGACCCAGTACTTC. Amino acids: CASSPRKETQYF.

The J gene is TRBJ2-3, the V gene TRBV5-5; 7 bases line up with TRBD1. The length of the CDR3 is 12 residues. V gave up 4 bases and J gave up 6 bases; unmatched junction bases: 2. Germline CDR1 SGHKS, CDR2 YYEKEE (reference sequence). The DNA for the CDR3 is TGTGCCAGCAGCCAGGGGGTGGATACGCAGTATTTT. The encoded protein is CASSQGVDTQYF.

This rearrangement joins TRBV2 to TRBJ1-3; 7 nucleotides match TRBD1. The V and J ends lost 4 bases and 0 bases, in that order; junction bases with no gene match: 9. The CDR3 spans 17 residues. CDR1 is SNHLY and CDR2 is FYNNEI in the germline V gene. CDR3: CASSGGGSYFSGNTIYF. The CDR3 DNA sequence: TGTGCCAGCAGTGGAGGGGGCAGCTACTTCTCTGGAAACACCATATATTTT.

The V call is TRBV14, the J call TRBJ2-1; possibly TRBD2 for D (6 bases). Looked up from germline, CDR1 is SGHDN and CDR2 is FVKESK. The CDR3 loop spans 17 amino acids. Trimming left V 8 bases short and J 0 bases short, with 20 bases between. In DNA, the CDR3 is TGTGCCAGCCCCGGGATAGCGGAACTGAGCTCCTACAATGAGCAGTTCTTC. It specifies CASPGIAELSSYNEQFF.

CDR3 sequence reads: CASSFRSSTGLSTDTQYF. Written as DNA, the CDR3 is TGTGCCAGCAGTTTCCGGTCCTCAACAGGGTTGAGCACAGATACGCAGTATTTT. The chain carries TRBV28 and TRBJ2-3, with D tentatively TRBD1 (6 bases). The CDR3 spans 18 residues. V was pared by 3 bases and J by 0 bases, with 19 bases between. The germline gives CDR1 MDHEN, CDR2 SYDVKM.

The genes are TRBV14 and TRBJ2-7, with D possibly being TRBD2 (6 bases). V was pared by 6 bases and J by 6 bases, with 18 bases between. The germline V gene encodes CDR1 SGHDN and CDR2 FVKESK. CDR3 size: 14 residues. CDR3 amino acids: CASSNRQVGGEQYF. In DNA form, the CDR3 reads TGTGCCAGCAGTAATCGGCAGGTGGGGGGCGAGCAGTACTTC.

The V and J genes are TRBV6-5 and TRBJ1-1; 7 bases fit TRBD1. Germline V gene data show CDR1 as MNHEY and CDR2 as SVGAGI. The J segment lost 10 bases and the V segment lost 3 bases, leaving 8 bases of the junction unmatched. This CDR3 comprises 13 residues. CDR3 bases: TGTGCCAGCAGTTATGACAGGGAATCCAGAGCTTTCTTT. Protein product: CASSYDRESRAFF.

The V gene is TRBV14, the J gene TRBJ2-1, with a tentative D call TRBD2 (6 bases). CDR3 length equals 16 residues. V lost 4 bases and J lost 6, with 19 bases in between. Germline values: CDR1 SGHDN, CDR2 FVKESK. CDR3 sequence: CASSLFLGEVPNEQFF. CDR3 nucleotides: TGTGCCAGCAGCCTCTTTTTGGGGGAGGTTCCCAATGAGCAGTTCTTC.

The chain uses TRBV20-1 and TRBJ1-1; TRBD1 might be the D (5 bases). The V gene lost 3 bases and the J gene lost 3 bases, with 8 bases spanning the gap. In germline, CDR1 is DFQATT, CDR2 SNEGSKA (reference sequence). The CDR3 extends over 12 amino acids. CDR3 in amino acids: CSASWGDTEAFF. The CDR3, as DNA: TGCAGTGCTAGTTGGGGGGACACTGAAGCTTTCTTT.

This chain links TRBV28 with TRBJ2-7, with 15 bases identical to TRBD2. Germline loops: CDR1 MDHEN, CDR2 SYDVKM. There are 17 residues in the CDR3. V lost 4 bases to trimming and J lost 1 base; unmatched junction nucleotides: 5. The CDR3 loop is CASSSRTSGRGSYEQYF. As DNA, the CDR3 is TGTGCCAGCAGTTCAAGGACTAGCGGGAGGGGTTCCTACGAGCAGTACTTC.

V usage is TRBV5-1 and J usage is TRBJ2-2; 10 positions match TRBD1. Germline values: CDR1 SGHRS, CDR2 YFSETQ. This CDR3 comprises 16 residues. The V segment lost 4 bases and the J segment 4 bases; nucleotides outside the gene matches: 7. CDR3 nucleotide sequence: TGCGCCAGCAGCCATGGACAGGGGGTGGGCACCGGGGAGCTGTTTTTT. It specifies CASSHGQGVGTGELFF.

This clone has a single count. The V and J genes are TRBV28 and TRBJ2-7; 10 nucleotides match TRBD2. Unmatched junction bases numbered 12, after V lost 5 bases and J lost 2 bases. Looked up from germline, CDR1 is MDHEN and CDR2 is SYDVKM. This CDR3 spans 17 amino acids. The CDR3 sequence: CASSGLLAGLGTYEQYF. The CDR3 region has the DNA TGTGCCAGCAGTGGCCTACTAGCGGGGTTGGGGACCTACGAGCAGTACTTC.

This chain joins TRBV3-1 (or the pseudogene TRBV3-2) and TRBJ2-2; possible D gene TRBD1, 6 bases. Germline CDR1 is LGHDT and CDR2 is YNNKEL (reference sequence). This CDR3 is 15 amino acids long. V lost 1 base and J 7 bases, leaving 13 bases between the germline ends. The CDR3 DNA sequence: TGTGCCAGCAGCCAAGTATTCCAGGGGAGCGGGGAGCTGTTTTTT. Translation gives CASSQVFQGSGELFF.

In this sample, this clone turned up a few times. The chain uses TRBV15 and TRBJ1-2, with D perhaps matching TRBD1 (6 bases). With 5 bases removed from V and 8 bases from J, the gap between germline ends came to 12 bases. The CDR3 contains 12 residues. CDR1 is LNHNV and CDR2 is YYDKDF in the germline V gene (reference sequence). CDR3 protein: CATSLDRRGYTF. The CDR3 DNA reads TGTGCCACCAGCCTGGACAGAAGGGGCTACACCTTC.

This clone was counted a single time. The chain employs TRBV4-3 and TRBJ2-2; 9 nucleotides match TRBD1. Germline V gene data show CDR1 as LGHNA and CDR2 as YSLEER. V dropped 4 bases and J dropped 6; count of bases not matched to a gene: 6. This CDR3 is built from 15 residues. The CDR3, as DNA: TGCGCCAGCAGCCCCAGGACAGGGGCCCCCGGGGAGCTGTTTTTT. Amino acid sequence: CASSPRTGAPGELFF.

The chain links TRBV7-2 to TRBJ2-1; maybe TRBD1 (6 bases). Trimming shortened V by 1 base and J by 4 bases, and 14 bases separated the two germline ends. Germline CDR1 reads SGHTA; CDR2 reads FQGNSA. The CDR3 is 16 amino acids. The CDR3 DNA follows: TGTGCCAGCAGCTTAGAGCTGGGCAGGGGTTACAATGAGCAGTTCTTC. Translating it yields CASSLELGRGYNEQFF.